The 8 T cell receptor beta chains reported below all come from one sample, sequenced in a study of T cell clonotyping in hematopoietic cell transplantation. Data came from immunoSEQ multiplex PCR; TCRdb stores just in-frame clones and leaves some out. The data contain some 45,000 clones, around 80% of them seen just once; the ten biggest clones take up approximately 4.9%. Described time point: recipient sample about 28 days before transplant, after cytoreduction. The source material was peripheral blood mononuclear cells, sampled before stem cell transplant. The receptors here all came from a man in his 60s with myelodysplastic syndrome. Some clones in this sample may be carry-over from other donors' samples.

Only a few counts were recorded for this clone. The chain is built from TRBV14 and TRBJ2-3; D possibly corresponds to TRBD1 (5 bases). Germline V gene sequence: CDR1 SGHDN, CDR2 FVKESK. CDR3 length: 14 residues. V gave up 3 bases and J gave up 5 bases, with 12 bases separating them. CDR3 sequence: CASSHLGVIDTQYF. The CDR3 nucleotides read TGTGCCAGCAGCCACCTAGGGGTTATAGATACGCAGTATTTT.

The chain carries TRBV5-1 and TRBJ1-2; D is ambiguous. Germline V gene lookup returns CDR1 SGHRS and CDR2 YFSETQ. The CDR3 loop spans 15 amino acids. Trimming took off 2 bases at V and 2 bases at J, with 13 bases between the two ends. The CDR3 DNA follows: TGCGCCAGCAGCTTAGATGGCAGAACAAACTATGGCTACACCTTC. Its translation: CASSLDGRTNYGYTF.

This rearrangement joins TRBV10-3 to TRBJ1-5, with D hard to call. V was trimmed by 0 bases and J by 4 bases, leaving 4 bases between them. This CDR3 region has 13 residues. Germline V gives CDR1 ENHRY, CDR2 SYGVKD. CDR3 nucleotide sequence: TGTGCCATCAGTGAGTCAGAGAATCAGCCCCAGCATTTT. The encoded protein is CAISESENQPQHF.

CDR3 nucleotide sequence: TGTGCCAGCAGCCCAACAGGGGCCACCTCTGGAAACACCATATATTTT. Its protein product is CASSPTGATSGNTIYF. The chain is built from TRBV6-6 and TRBJ1-3, with 7 bases matching TRBD1. This CDR3 is 16 amino acids long. After removal of 6 bases from V and 0 bases from J, the junction contained 8 bases not matched to a gene. Germline CDR1 is MNHNY and CDR2 is SVGAGI (reference sequence).

The rearrangement uses TRBV19 and TRBJ2-7, with no clear D. Looked up from germline, CDR1 is LNHDA and CDR2 is SQIVND (reference sequence). V was trimmed by 6 bases and J by 1 base, leaving 7 bases between them. This CDR3 has 12 amino acids. The DNA of the CDR3 is TGTGCCAGTAGCTCTTATTCCTACGAGCAGTACTTC. It specifies CASSSYSYEQYF. The variable domain in full, completed from reference TRBV19 and TRBJ2-7, reads DGGITQSPKYLFRKEGQNVTLSCEQNLNHDAMYWYRQDPGQGLRLIYYSQIVNDFQKGDIAEGYSVSREKKESFPLTVTSAQKNPTAFYLCASSSYSYEQYFGPGTRLTVT.

The chain uses TRBV19 and TRBJ2-2; either TRBD1 or TRBD2 may supply D (5 bases each). Germline V gene data show CDR1 as LNHDA and CDR2 as SQIVND (reference sequence). The V end was cut by 4 bases, the J end by 4 bases, with 10 bases between. This CDR3 comprises 14 residues. CDR3 residues: CASSNEGPTGELFF. The DNA for the CDR3 is TGTGCCAGTAGTAATGAGGGACCCACCGGGGAGCTGTTTTTT.

The chain combines TRBV4-3 with TRBJ2-3, with 9 bases lining up with TRBD2. CDR3 length: 16 amino acids. Germline values: CDR1 LGHNA, CDR2 YSLEER. Trimming cost V 0 bases and J 9 bases; bases outside gene matches: 10. The chain's CDR3 is CASSQDVAGVIETQYF. Written as DNA, the CDR3 is TGCGCCAGCAGCCAAGATGTAGCGGGGGTGATAGAAACGCAGTATTTT.

DNA for the CDR3: TGTGCCAGCAGTCCCCGGACCGCTAACACTGAAGCTTTCTTT. Translated: CASSPRTANTEAFF. The chain is built from TRBV27 and TRBJ1-1; D is uncertain. V was trimmed by 5 bases and J by 2 bases, leaving 12 bases between them. The length of the CDR3 is 14 residues. Germline values: CDR1 MNHEY, CDR2 SMNVEV (reference sequence).